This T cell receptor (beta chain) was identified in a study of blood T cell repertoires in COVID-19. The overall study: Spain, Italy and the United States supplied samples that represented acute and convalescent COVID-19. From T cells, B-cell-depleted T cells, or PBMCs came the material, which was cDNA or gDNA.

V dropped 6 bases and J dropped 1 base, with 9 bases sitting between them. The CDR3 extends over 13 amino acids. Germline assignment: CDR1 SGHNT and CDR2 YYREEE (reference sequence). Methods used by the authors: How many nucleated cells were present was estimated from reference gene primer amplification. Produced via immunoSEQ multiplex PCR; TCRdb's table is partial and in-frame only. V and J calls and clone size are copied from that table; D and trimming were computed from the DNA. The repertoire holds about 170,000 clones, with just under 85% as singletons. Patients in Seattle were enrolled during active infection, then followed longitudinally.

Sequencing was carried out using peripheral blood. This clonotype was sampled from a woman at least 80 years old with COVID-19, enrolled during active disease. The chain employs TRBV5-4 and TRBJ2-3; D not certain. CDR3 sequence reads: CASTPGGTDTQYF. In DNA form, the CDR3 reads TGTGCCAGCACCCCCGGAGGCACAGATACGCAGTATTTT. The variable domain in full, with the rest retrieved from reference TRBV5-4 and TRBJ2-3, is ETGVTQSPTHLIKTRGQQVTLRCSSQSGHNTVSWYQQALGQGPQFIFQYYREEENGRGNFPPRFSGLQFPNYSSELNVNALELDDSALYLCASTPGGTDTQYFGPGTRLTVL.